This TCR beta chain derives from a study of blood T cell repertoires in COVID-19. Across the whole study: Sites across the United States, Italy and Spain contributed samples from acute and convalescent COVID-19. Sources were T cells, B-cell-depleted T cells, or PBMCs; the material itself was cDNA or gDNA.

In the authors' workflow: Nucleated cell number was recorded as an estimate derived from reference gene primer amplification. The protocol was immunoSEQ multiplex PCR, while the TCRdb copy is restricted to in-frame clones and leaves out a portion. Clonal size and the V and J genes are those of that table, whereas D and trimming came from the DNA. The repertoire holds about 160,000 clones, with roughly 77% as singletons. CDR1 is SGHNT, CDR2 YENEEA, per germline. The CDR3 runs 17 residues. Trimming cost V 5 bases and J 3 bases; bases outside gene matches: 12. The source material was peripheral blood. The V and J genes are TRBV11-3 and TRBJ2-2; the match to TRBD2 covers 7 bases. This TCR was recovered from a human donor in a cohort sampled during active COVID-19. In nucleotides, the CDR3 is TGTGCCAGCAGCCGGGACTCCAGCGGGGAGGACACCGGGGAGCTGTTTTTT. Protein sequence: CASSRDSSGEDTGELFF.